One and the same sample provided the 28 T cell receptor beta chains below, sequenced in a study of beta chain features in type 1 diabetes. Study findings and constraints: Within each of all four CD4+ subsets, Type 1 diabetes patients had TCRB CDR3s that were moderately but significantly shorter.

The antigens for these receptors are not known. Expressed TCRB transcripts were sequenced because the entire RNA isolate underwent reverse transcription. TCRdb's copy holds only in-frame clones and misses some; the assay was immunoSEQ multiplex PCR. The repertoire includes over 150,000 clones, around 8.3% of them detected once, and around 0.5% sits in the top ten. The material sequenced was central memory CD4+ T cells from blood. These TCRs come from a woman in her late teens or twenties with type 1 diabetes.

The chain joins TRBV7-2 to TRBJ2-7; D is uncertain. The V and J ends lost 5 bases and 0 bases respectively, with 5 bases between them. The CDR3 is 12 amino acids. Germline V gene data show CDR1 as SGHTA and CDR2 as FQGNSA. The CDR3 sequence: CASSPYSYEQYF. CDR3 coding DNA: TGTGCCAGCAGCCCTTACTCCTACGAGCAGTACTTC.

This clone has only a few counts. The gene calls are TRBV27 and TRBJ1-5; 7 positions agree with TRBD1. CDR1 and CDR2 from the germline V gene are MNHEY and SMNVEV (reference sequence). After removal of 6 bases from V and 5 bases from J, the junction contained 1 base not matched to a gene. This CDR3 spans 12 amino acids. CDR3: CASRTGYQPQHF. In DNA, the CDR3 is TGTGCCAGCAGGACAGGGTATCAGCCCCAGCATTTT.

The V gene is TRBV28, the J gene TRBJ2-3; 8 bases agree with TRBD2. The CDR3 sequence is 12 residues long. Per germline, CDR1 MDHEN and CDR2 SYDVKM. The trim removed 5 bases at V and 13 bases at J, leaving 8 bases unmatched. The CDR3 protein is CASSIPGTREYF. Written as DNA, the CDR3 is TGTGCCAGCAGTATCCCCGGGACTAGGGAGTATTTT.

This clone has just a few counts. The V call is TRBV28, the J call TRBJ2-3, with D possibly being TRBD2 (6 bases). Trimming stripped 4 bases from V and 6 bases from J, with 17 bases between. Germline CDR1 MDHEN, CDR2 SYDVKM. The CDR3 spans 15 residues. The CDR3 coding sequence is TGTGCCAGCAGTTACCCCCCAAGGAGGGAGGATACGCAGTATTTT. Its protein is CASSYPPRREDTQYF.

This chain joins TRBV30 and TRBJ1-1; possible D gene TRBD1, 6 bases. Germline CDR1 and CDR2: GTSNPN and SVGIG (reference sequence). V was trimmed by 1 base and J by 5 bases, leaving 17 bases between them. The CDR3 is 15 amino acids. The chain's CDR3 is CAWSGRFRGMTEAFF. The CDR3 coding sequence is TGTGCCTGGAGTGGGAGATTTAGGGGGATGACTGAAGCTTTCTTT.

This clone has only a few counts. V usage is TRBV6-5 and J usage is TRBJ2-1; perhaps TRBD2 as D (5 bases). The CDR3 is 16 residues long. Deletions cut 2 bases from V and 7 bases from J, with 18 bases between. Germline CDR1 reads MNHEY; CDR2 reads SVGAGI. The CDR3 loop reads CASSYNRGRQLNEQFF. CDR3 coding DNA: TGTGCCAGCAGTTACAATAGAGGGCGTCAGCTGAATGAGCAGTTCTTC.

This clone has a count of ten or more. Other nucleotide sequences from this sample produce the same CDR3. J is TRBJ2-5 and V is TRBV7-9; D remains unclear. CDR1 SEHNR and CDR2 FQNEAQ come from the germline V gene (reference sequence). The V end was cut by 5 bases, the J end by 2 bases, with 3 bases between. The CDR3 contains 11 residues. In DNA, the CDR3 is TGTGCCAGCAGCCCTCAAGAGACCCAGTACTTC. Translating it yields CASSPQETQYF. The variable domain in full, with the rest retrieved from reference TRBV7-9 and TRBJ2-5, is DTGVSQNPRHKITKRGQNVTFRCDPISEHNRLYWYRQTLGQGPEFLTYFQNEAQLEKSRLLSDRFSAERPKGSFSTLEIQRTEQGDSAMYLCASSPQETQYFGPGTRLLVL.

The CDR3 loop is CAWAGGGNQPQHF. The CDR3 bases are TGTGCCTGGGCGGGCGGGGGCAATCAGCCCCAGCATTTT. J is TRBJ1-5 and V is TRBV30; D not certain. V dropped 5 bases and J dropped 2 bases, with 10 bases sitting between them. In germline, CDR1 is GTSNPN, CDR2 SVGIG (reference sequence). This CDR3 spans 13 amino acids. The full variable domain, in which reference TRBV30 and TRBJ1-5 provide the parts outside the CDR3, is SQTIHQWPATLVQPVGSPLSLECTVEGTSNPNLYWYRQAAGRGLQLLFYSVGIGQISSEVPQNLSASRPQDRQFILSSKKLLLSDSGFYLCAWAGGGNQPQHFGDGTRLSIL.

A few counts support this clone. CDR3 nucleotides: TGTGCCATCTCCCGGGGGTCCCCCTCCTACAATGAGCAGTTCTTC. It yields the protein CAISRGSPSYNEQFF. The chain is built from TRBV6-6 and TRBJ2-1; D perhaps matches TRBD2 (6 bases). The CDR3 length is 15 residues. Per the germline V gene, CDR1 is MNHNY and CDR2 is SVGAGI (reference sequence). The V gene lost 10 bases and the J gene lost 0 bases, with 16 bases spanning the gap.

The chain couples TRBV9 to TRBJ2-3; tentative D call: TRBD1 (6 bases). The germline V gene has CDR1 SGDLS and CDR2 YYNGEE. Deletions cut 4 bases from V and 2 bases from J, with 11 bases between. CDR3 length equals 14 residues. CDR3 protein: CASSHRDNTDTQYF. In DNA, the CDR3 is TGTGCCAGCAGCCACCGGGACAACACAGATACGCAGTATTTT.

This sequence joins TRBV7-2 and TRBJ2-3, with a weak D call TRBD1 (6 bases). This CDR3 comprises 15 residues. Per the germline V gene, CDR1 is SGHTA and CDR2 is FQGNSA. Trimming shortened V by 3 bases and J by 2 bases, and 12 bases separated the two germline ends. CDR3 loop: CASSFVGAATDTQYF. In nucleotides, the CDR3 is TGTGCCAGCAGCTTTGTGGGGGCCGCCACAGATACGCAGTATTTT.

The V and J genes are TRBV2 and TRBJ2-5, with 7 positions matching TRBD2. CDR3 length: 14 amino acids. Germline assignment: CDR1 SNHLY and CDR2 FYNNEI. V trimming: 3 bases; J trimming: 5 bases; junction bases outside the gene matches: 6. The CDR3 is CASSDGGSEETQYF. The CDR3 nucleotides are TGTGCCAGCAGTGACGGCGGGAGTGAGGAGACCCAGTACTTC.

In DNA, the CDR3 is TGTGCCAGCAGGCCTTCGACGGGGGCCCAGTACTTC. It encodes CASRPSTGAQYF. The V gene is TRBV6-6, the J gene TRBJ2-5; TRBD2 is a possible D gene (6 bases). The CDR3 is 12 amino acids. V dropped 6 bases and J dropped 9 bases, with 14 bases sitting between them. Germline CDR1 and CDR2: MNHNY and SVGAGI (reference sequence).

This clone was found many times. This chain joins TRBV6-6 and TRBJ1-2; D gene ambiguous. This CDR3 has 12 amino acids. With 5 bases removed from V and 3 bases from J, the gap between germline ends came to 7 bases. Looked up from germline, CDR1 is MNHNY and CDR2 is SVGAGI (reference sequence). CDR3 nucleotides: TGTGCCAGCAGTCCGACTGACTATGGCTACACCTTC. Protein: CASSPTDYGYTF.

This rearrangement joins TRBV28 to TRBJ2-1, with 8 bases identical to TRBD2. J lost 5 bases, V lost 5 bases, and 5 bases had no gene match. The CDR3 has 14 amino acids. Germline V gene sequence: CDR1 MDHEN, CDR2 SYDVKM. DNA for the CDR3: TGTGCCAGCAGTCAGAGCGGGAGCCACAATGAGCAGTTCTTC. Translating gives CASSQSGSHNEQFF. The full variable domain, completed using reference TRBV28 and TRBJ2-1, is DVKVTQSSRYLVKRTGEKVFLECVQDMDHENMFWYRQDPGLGLRLIYFSYDVKMKEKGDIPEGYSVSREKKERFSLILESASTNQTSMYLCASSQSGSHNEQFFGPGTRLTVL.

This clone occurred a few times. The chain joins TRBV4-3 to TRBJ2-6; a possible D gene is TRBD2 (7 bases). Germline CDR1 LGHNA, CDR2 YSLEER. V was shortened by 1 base and J by 2 bases, with 15 bases between the two germline ends. This CDR3 has 18 residues. CDR3 in amino acids: CASSQVGGGGTGANVLTF. The CDR3 region has the DNA TGCGCCAGCAGCCAAGTGGGCGGGGGCGGCACTGGGGCCAACGTCCTGACTTTC.

Notes on this clone: The sample contains more than one DNA sequence encoding this CDR3. The chain links TRBV7-2 to TRBJ2-7; D not resolved. There are 14 residues in the CDR3. Trimming shortened V by 3 bases and J by 4 bases, and 13 bases separated the two germline ends. CDR1 and CDR2 from the germline V gene are SGHTA and FQGNSA. CDR3 coding DNA: TGTGCCAGCAGCTTCCGATACGATAGTTACGAGCAGTACTTC. Translation: CASSFRYDSYEQYF.

The sample holds a few counts of this clone. This sequence joins TRBV2 and TRBJ2-1; TRBD1 aligns across 9 bases. V dropped 6 bases and J dropped 0; count of bases not matched to a gene: 3. This CDR3 is built from 15 residues. CDR1 is SNHLY, CDR2 FYNNEI, per germline. CDR3 nucleotide sequence: TGTGCCAGCAGAGAGACAGGGGGCTCCTACAATGAGCAGTTCTTC. Its protein is CASRETGGSYNEQFF.

V gene TRBV10-1 combines with J gene TRBJ2-1; the D gene is possibly TRBD1 (5 bases). Germline assignment: CDR1 WNHNN and CDR2 SYGVQD (reference sequence). Trimming cost V 5 bases and J 4 bases, with 9 bases left between them. The CDR3 runs to 13 residues. CDR3 loop: CASSRGEYNEQFF. The CDR3 nucleotides read TGCGCCAGCAGTAGGGGTGAGTACAATGAGCAGTTCTTC.

This clone was seen a handful of times. This rearrangement joins TRBV11-2 to TRBJ2-5; 10 positions match TRBD1. The CDR3 spans 15 residues. CDR1 SGHAT and CDR2 FQNNGV come from the germline V gene. Trimming took 1 base from V and 7 from J; bases not matched to a gene: 6. The CDR3: CASSLAGTGATTQYF. As DNA, the CDR3 is TGTGCCAGCAGCTTAGCCGGGACAGGGGCTACGACCCAGTACTTC.

V gene TRBV4-3 combines with J gene TRBJ2-7, with 8 bases fitting TRBD1. CDR1 and CDR2 from the germline V gene are LGHNA and YSLEER. The CDR3 consists of 15 residues. Germline trimming cut 0 bases from V and 2 bases from J; bases unmatched to any gene: 3. CDR3 sequence: CASSQEARGPYEQYF. As DNA, the CDR3 is TGCGCCAGCAGCCAAGAGGCCAGGGGGCCCTACGAGCAGTACTTC.

The V call is TRBV9, the J call TRBJ1-4; possible D gene TRBD1, 5 bases. The CDR3 totals 15 residues. Trimming removed 3 bases at V and 7 bases at J, with 16 bases between. CDR1 and CDR2 (germline): SGDLS, YYNGEE. The CDR3 DNA follows: TGTGCCAGCAGCGAGGGGAGGGAGTTTGGTGAAAAACTGTTTTTT. It translates to CASSEGREFGEKLFF.

The V gene is TRBV7-2, the J gene TRBJ2-1; 7 nucleotides line up with TRBD1. This CDR3 is built from 12 residues. Germline V CDR1 and CDR2: SGHTA, FQGNSA. Losses at the gene ends were 5 bases for V and 7 bases for J; bases not matched to a gene: 2. This chain's CDR3 is CASSTRGNEQFF. Written as DNA, the CDR3 is TGTGCCAGCAGCACCAGGGGGAATGAGCAGTTCTTC.

This clone was seen more than once but under ten times. The chain carries TRBV30 and TRBJ2-5; 8 bases match TRBD2. CDR1 is GTSNPN, CDR2 SVGIG, per germline (reference sequence). V trimming: 3 bases; J trimming: 4 bases; junction bases outside the gene matches: 7. CDR3 length: 14 residues. The chain's CDR3 is CAWRGPGGGETQYF. The CDR3 bases are TGTGCCTGGAGGGGACCGGGAGGGGGAGAGACCCAGTACTTC.

The DNA of the CDR3 is TGCGCCAGCAGCTTGGCCCTAAATCAGCCCCAGCATTTT. This codes for CASSLALNQPQHF. The chain uses TRBV5-1 and TRBJ1-5, with D unclear. The CDR3 has 13 residues. Germline CDR1 and CDR2: SGHRS and YFSETQ. The ends were cut back, 0 bases at V and 4 bases at J, with 5 bases in the middle.

The chain combines TRBV7-2 with TRBJ2-7; TRBD2 matches at 7 bases. This CDR3 comprises 14 residues. V was clipped by 4 bases and J by 4 bases; unmatched bases: 7. The germline gives CDR1 SGHTA, CDR2 FQGNSA. The CDR3 bases are TGTGCCAGCAGCTCCCCTTCAGCGGGGTACGAGCAGTACTTC. Protein sequence: CASSSPSAGYEQYF.

This clone has just a few counts. V usage is TRBV19 and J usage is TRBJ1-1; 7 bases agree with TRBD1. Trimming took 5 bases from V and 8 from J; bases not matched to a gene: 17. Germline V gene lookup returns CDR1 LNHDA and CDR2 SQIVND (reference sequence). This CDR3 contains 16 residues. This CDR3 is CASSVSTGTAMGEAFF. The DNA of the CDR3 is TGTGCCAGTAGTGTCTCGACCGGGACAGCCATGGGCGAAGCTTTCTTT.

The CDR3 DNA reads TGTGCCAGCAGCAAAATGGGTAGCGGGAGGGGCTACAATGAGCAGTTCTTC. Translated, it gives CASSKMGSGRGYNEQFF. V gene TRBV7-2 combines with J gene TRBJ2-1; the match to TRBD2 covers 11 bases. CDR1 and CDR2 (germline): SGHTA, FQGNSA. Trimming cost V 5 bases and J 3 bases; bases outside gene matches: 9. This CDR3 region has 17 residues.